The 23 T cell receptor beta chains given below trace back to one sample, sequenced in a study of blood T cell repertoires in COVID-19. Profiled with immunoSEQ multiplex PCR; TCRdb holds only in-frame clones, not every one. The sample includes tens of thousands of clones, around nine tenths of them seen just once. Sequencing used peripheral blood. The source is a human donor in a cohort sampled during active COVID-19.

This clone was seen once. The rearrangement uses TRBV5-1 and TRBJ2-1, with 8 bases that match TRBD2. V trimming: 1 base; J trimming: 6 bases; junction bases outside the gene matches: 9. The germline CDR1 and CDR2 sequences are SGHRS and YFSETQ. CDR3 length equals 16 residues. The CDR3 sequence is CASSLQAGEMGNEQFF. DNA of the CDR3: TGCGCCAGCAGCTTGCAAGCGGGAGAGATGGGCAATGAGCAGTTCTTC.

The V gene is TRBV5-1, the J gene TRBJ2-3, with 9 bases identical to TRBD1. CDR1 and CDR2 from the germline V gene are SGHRS and YFSETQ. V shed 4 bases and J 8 bases; nucleotides not matched to a gene: 11. CDR3 size: 15 residues. The CDR3 reads CASSPRTGDLGTQYF. As DNA, the CDR3 is TGCGCCAGCAGCCCCCGGACAGGGGACTTAGGTACGCAGTATTTT.

The chain has TRBV27 and TRBJ2-1; D is uncertain. Germline CDR1 reads MNHEY; CDR2 reads SMNVEV (reference sequence). V shed 2 bases and J shed 8 bases, with 10 bases lying between them. The CDR3 has 13 residues. The chain's CDR3 is CASSLRWADEQFF. In DNA, the CDR3 is TGTGCCAGCAGTTTACGCTGGGCCGATGAGCAGTTCTTC.

V usage is TRBV6-2 or TRBV6-3 and J usage is TRBJ1-2; possible D gene TRBD1, 6 bases. CDR1 and CDR2 (germline): MNHEY, SVGEGT. Trimming left V 6 bases short and J 5 bases short, with 10 bases between. The CDR3 totals 12 residues. The CDR3 sequence: CASSLQGYGYTF. DNA of the CDR3: TGTGCCAGCAGCCTACAGGGATATGGCTACACCTTC.

The sample holds one count of this clone. The chain links TRBV5-1 to TRBJ2-5; possibly TRBD1 for D (6 bases). The germline gives CDR1 SGHRS, CDR2 YFSETQ. This CDR3 is 13 amino acids long. Trimming pared 4 bases from V and 5 bases from J, leaving 12 bases between. The CDR3 protein is CASSTGQWETQYF. CDR3 sequence (DNA): TGCGCCAGCAGCACCGGACAGTGGGAGACCCAGTACTTC.

This clone was recorded once. The chain recombines TRBV2 with TRBJ1-6; D gene uncertain. Deletions cut 4 bases from V and 7 bases from J, with 11 bases between. There are 14 residues in the CDR3. The germline V gene encodes CDR1 SNHLY and CDR2 FYNNEI. The DNA of the CDR3 is TGTGCCAGCAGTGGTCAGGCGCCGAATTCACCCCTCCACTTT. Translation gives CASSGQAPNSPLHF. The variable domain in full, completed from reference TRBV2 and TRBJ1-6, reads EPEVTQTPSHQVTQMGQEVILRCVPISNHLYFYWYRQILGQKVEFLVSFYNNEISEKSEIFDDQFSVERPDGSNFTLKIRSTKLEDSAMYFCASSGQAPNSPLHFGNGTRLTVT.

This clone turned up a few times. The V call is TRBV27, the J call TRBJ2-7; 9 positions agree with TRBD2. J gave up 5 bases and V 4 bases, and 12 bases lay outside the gene matches. This CDR3 contains 16 residues. Germline V CDR1 and CDR2: MNHEY, SMNVEV (reference sequence). The CDR3 DNA sequence: TGTGCCAGCAGTTGGGCGGGAGGGCTGGTCTTAAACGAGCAGTACTTC. It yields the protein CASSWAGGLVLNEQYF.

The table lists this clone with a count of one. The chain has TRBV19 and TRBJ2-7; D is unclear. Germline CDR1 and CDR2: LNHDA and SQIVND (reference sequence). V dropped 3 bases and J dropped 0 bases, with 6 bases sitting between them. The CDR3 runs to 13 residues. The CDR3 nucleotides read TGTGCCAGTAGTATCCCCAACTCCTACGAGCAGTACTTC. This gives the protein CASSIPNSYEQYF.

The rearrangement links TRBV19 to TRBJ1-6, with 9 positions matching TRBD1. The CDR3 is 15 amino acids. Germline V gene sequence: CDR1 LNHDA, CDR2 SQIVND (reference sequence). Losses at the gene ends were 5 bases for V and 7 bases for J; bases not matched to a gene: 6. CDR3 DNA: TGTGCCAGTAGTGGGGACAGGGCGCTCAATTCACCCCTCCACTTT. Residues: CASSGDRALNSPLHF. Full variable domain (missing parts from reference TRBV19 and TRBJ1-6): DGGITQSPKYLFRKEGQNVTLSCEQNLNHDAMYWYRQDPGQGLRLIYYSQIVNDFQKGDIAEGYSVSREKKESFPLTVTSAQKNPTAFYLCASSGDRALNSPLHFGNGTRLTVT.

The chain combines TRBV5-1 with TRBJ1-2, with TRBD1 as a possible D gene (5 bases). The CDR3 is 14 amino acids. The germline V gene encodes CDR1 SGHRS and CDR2 YFSETQ. The V and J ends lost 2 bases and 6 bases respectively, with 14 bases between them. The CDR3 is CASSLNWGENGYTF. The CDR3 DNA sequence: TGCGCCAGCAGCTTAAATTGGGGGGAAAATGGCTACACCTTC.

The V and J genes are TRBV5-6 and TRBJ1-1, with TRBD1 as a possible D gene (5 bases). The CDR3 runs to 15 residues. Trimming removed 1 base from V and 8 bases from J, with 18 bases in between. Germline lookup yields CDR1 SGHDT and CDR2 YYEEEE. CDR3 sequence (DNA): TGTGCCAGCAGCTTGATAGGCAGGGTGGGGTTGGAAGCTTTCTTT. Translated: CASSLIGRVGLEAFF.

V gene TRBV11-3 combines with J gene TRBJ2-6, with 7 bases identical to TRBD2. This CDR3 is built from 18 residues. After removal of 5 bases from V and 4 bases from J, the junction contained 14 bases not matched to a gene. Germline V gives CDR1 SGHNT, CDR2 YENEEA. The CDR3 DNA is TGTGCCAGCAGCCCCGGAGGGACTACTTATGGAGGGGCCAACGTCCTGACTTTC. It encodes CASSPGGTTYGGANVLTF.

This clone was seen once. The chain has TRBV7-2 and TRBJ2-1; D may be TRBD2 (6 bases). The germline V gene has CDR1 SGHTA and CDR2 FQGNSA. CDR3 length: 17 amino acids. The V end lost 2 bases, the J end lost 0 bases, and 14 bases lay between the germline ends. CDR3 DNA: TGTGCCAGCAGCTTACAGTCTTCTAGCGCCTCCTACAATGAGCAGTTCTTC. This encodes CASSLQSSSASYNEQFF.

This clone was recorded a few times. The chain joins TRBV14 to TRBJ2-7; perhaps TRBD1 as D (6 bases). This CDR3 spans 14 amino acids. Per the germline V gene, CDR1 is SGHDN and CDR2 is FVKESK. Deletions cut 3 bases from V and 4 bases from J, with 13 bases between. CDR3 amino acids: CASSHDWTAYEQYF. The CDR3 DNA reads TGTGCCAGCAGCCACGACTGGACAGCGTACGAGCAGTACTTC.

V gene TRBV9 combines with J gene TRBJ2-5; D may be TRBD1 (5 bases). Trimming removed 9 bases at V and 5 bases at J, with 17 bases between. This CDR3 has 13 amino acids. The germline CDR1 and CDR2 sequences are SGDLS and YYNGEE. The CDR3 nucleotides are TGTGCCACCTACCCGGGCCCAGGGGAGACCCAGTACTTC. It translates to CATYPGPGETQYF.

This chain uses TRBV7-9 with TRBJ1-1; D is perhaps TRBD1 (5 bases). CDR1 and CDR2 from the germline V gene are SEHNR and FQNEAQ (reference sequence). Between the trimmed V and J ends, which lost 5 bases and 6 bases, there was a span of 13 bases. This CDR3 comprises 13 residues. The CDR3 region is CASSRMQGAEAFF. The CDR3, as DNA: TGTGCCAGCAGCCGGATGCAGGGCGCTGAAGCTTTCTTT.

This rearrangement joins TRBV27 to TRBJ2-3; perhaps TRBD2 as D (6 bases). Germline assignment: CDR1 MNHEY and CDR2 SMNVEV (reference sequence). V was shortened by 4 bases and J by 0 bases, with 14 bases between the two germline ends. CDR3 length equals 16 residues. CDR3 nucleotides: TGTGCCAGCAGTTCAAAATTAGCGGCTAGCACAGATACGCAGTATTTT. Translation gives CASSSKLAASTDTQYF.

This chain links TRBV19 with TRBJ2-1; 9 bases are shared with TRBD2. Germline CDR1 reads LNHDA; CDR2 reads SQIVND (reference sequence). CDR3 length: 17 amino acids. After removal of 5 bases from V and 2 bases from J, the junction contained 10 bases not matched to a gene. Written as DNA, the CDR3 is TGTGCCAGTAGTTCCAAGCTAGCGGGAAGGACCTACAATGAGCAGTTCTTC. Translation: CASSSKLAGRTYNEQFF.

This clone was counted a single time. CDR3 residues: CASSLRQGKNYEQYF. CDR3 DNA sequence: TGTGCCAGCAGCCTCCGACAGGGGAAGAACTACGAGCAGTACTTC. V usage is TRBV9 and J usage is TRBJ2-7, with 8 bases identical to TRBD1. Unmatched junction bases numbered 9, after V lost 4 bases and J lost 3 bases. The germline V gene encodes CDR1 SGDLS and CDR2 YYNGEE. The CDR3 is 15 amino acids. Supplemented by reference TRBV9 and TRBJ2-7, the full variable domain reads DSGVTQTPKHLITATGQRVTLRCSPRSGDLSVYWYQQSLDQGLQFLIQYYNGEERAKGNILERFSAQQFPDLHSELNLSSLELGDSALYFCASSLRQGKNYEQYFGPGTRLTVT.

The chain couples TRBV5-1 to TRBJ2-5, with D possibly TRBD2 on 6 matching bases. V was shortened by 4 bases and J by 2 bases, with 18 bases between the two germline ends. The CDR3 consists of 16 residues. From germline, CDR1 is SGHRS and CDR2 YFSETQ. The CDR3 reads CASSMAASVKQETQYF. CDR3 coding DNA: TGCGCCAGCAGCATGGCAGCTAGCGTTAAACAAGAGACCCAGTACTTC.

CDR3 protein: CASSLPQGNNPYEQYF. CDR3 DNA: TGTGCCAGCAGTTTACCTCAGGGGAACAATCCCTACGAGCAGTACTTC. The V gene is TRBV28, the J gene TRBJ2-7; tentative D call: TRBD1 (6 bases). The ends were cut back, 2 bases at V and 2 bases at J, with 16 bases in the middle. CDR1 and CDR2 (germline): MDHEN, SYDVKM. The CDR3 totals 16 residues.

In this sample, this clone turned up a few times. CDR3 sequence reads: CASSRQLTEAFF. The CDR3 region has the DNA TGTGCCAGCAGCCGACAACTCACTGAAGCTTTCTTT. The rearrangement links TRBV28 to TRBJ1-1; D gene uncertain. Germline assignment: CDR1 MDHEN and CDR2 SYDVKM. Trimming shortened V by 6 bases and J by 4 bases, and 9 bases separated the two germline ends. The CDR3 loop spans 12 amino acids.

The J gene is TRBJ2-7, the V gene TRBV3-1 (or the pseudogene TRBV3-2); D might be TRBD2 (6 bases). Between the trimmed V and J ends, which lost 4 bases and 3 bases, there was a span of 16 bases. The germline V gene has CDR1 LGHDT and CDR2 YNNKEL (reference sequence). The CDR3 spans 15 residues. DNA for the CDR3: TGTGCCAGCAGCCGAGTCAATAGCGGAGGCTACGAGCAGTACTTC. It codes for CASSRVNSGGYEQYF.